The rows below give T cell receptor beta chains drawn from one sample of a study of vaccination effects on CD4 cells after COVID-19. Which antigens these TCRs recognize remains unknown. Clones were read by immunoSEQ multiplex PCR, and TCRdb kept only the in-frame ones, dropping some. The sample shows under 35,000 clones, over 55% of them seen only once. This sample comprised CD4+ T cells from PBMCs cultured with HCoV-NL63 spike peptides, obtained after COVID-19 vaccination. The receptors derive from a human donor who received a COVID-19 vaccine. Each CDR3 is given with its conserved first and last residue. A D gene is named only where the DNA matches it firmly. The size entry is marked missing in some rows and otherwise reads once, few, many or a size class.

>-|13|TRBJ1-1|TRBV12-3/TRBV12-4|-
TGTGCCAGCACCGCACAGGAGAACACTGAAGCTTTCTTT
CASTAQENTEAFF
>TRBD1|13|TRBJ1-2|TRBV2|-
TGTGCCAGCAGCGGGACAGGGGGATATGGCTACACCTTC
CASSGTGGYGYTF
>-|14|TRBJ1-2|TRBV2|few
TGTGCCAGCACCCCCGAAGGAAGCTACTATGGCTACACCTTC
CASTPEGSYYGYTF
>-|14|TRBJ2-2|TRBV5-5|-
TGTGCCAGCAGCTTTCCTTCCGGGTTCGGGGAGCTGTTTTTT
CASSFPSGFGELFF
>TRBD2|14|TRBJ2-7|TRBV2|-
TGTGCCAGCAGTGCGGGACTAGCGCGTTACGAGCAGTACTTC
CASSAGLARYEQYF
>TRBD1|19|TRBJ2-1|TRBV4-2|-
TGTGCCAGCAGCCAACAAGGGGGGACAGGGTTCAGCTCCTACAATGAGCAGTTCTTC
CASSQQGGTGFSSYNEQFF
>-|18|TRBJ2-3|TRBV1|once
TGCACCAGCAGCCAAAACGGGGCGCGGGACCCTAGCACAGATACGCAGTATTTT
CTSSQNGARDPSTDTQYF
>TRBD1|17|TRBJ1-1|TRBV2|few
TGTGCCAGCAGTGAATCGGGAGGACAGGGCTGGAACACTGAAGCTTTCTTT
CASSESGGQGWNTEAFF
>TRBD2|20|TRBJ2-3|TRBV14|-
TGTGCCAGCAGCCTCGGATGGGGGAGGGATCGTACCCTAAGCACAGATACGCAGTATTTT
CASSLGWGRDRTLSTDTQYF
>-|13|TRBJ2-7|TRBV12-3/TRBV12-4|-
TGTGCCAGCAGAGCCGTAGCGAAATACGAGCAGTACTTC
CASRAVAKYEQYF
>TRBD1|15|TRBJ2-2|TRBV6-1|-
TGTGCCAGCAGTGCCCGGGACAGGGGGACCGGGGAGCTGTTTTTT
CASSARDRGTGELFF
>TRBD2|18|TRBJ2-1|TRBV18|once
TGTGCCAGCTCACCACGCCTGGGACTAGCGGGAGAAAGCAATGAGCAGTTCTTC
CASSPRLGLAGESNEQFF
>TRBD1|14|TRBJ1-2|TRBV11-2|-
TGTGCCAGCAGCTATACAGGGGGCTCCTATGGCTACACCTTC
CASSYTGGSYGYTF
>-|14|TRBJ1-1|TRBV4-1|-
TGCGCCAGCAGCCAAGCCAGGGTGAACACTGAAGCTTTCTTT
CASSQARVNTEAFF
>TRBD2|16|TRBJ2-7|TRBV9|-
TGTGCCAGCAGCGTAGGTCCTAGCGGAGGGCCCTACGAGCAGTACTTC
CASSVGPSGGPYEQYF
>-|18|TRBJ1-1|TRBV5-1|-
TGCGCCAGCAGCTTACTTGAGCCTTTTCCTCCCTCCGAGACCGGAGCTTTCTTT
CASSLLEPFPPSETGAFF
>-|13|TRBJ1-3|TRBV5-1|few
TGCGCCAGCAGCTTCATAGAGGGGGACACCATATATTTT
CASSFIEGDTIYF
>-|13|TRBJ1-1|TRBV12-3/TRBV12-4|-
TGTGCCGGAGGGGGAGGGTTAAACACTGAAGCTTTCTTT
CAGGGGLNTEAFF
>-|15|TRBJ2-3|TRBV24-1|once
TGTGCCACCAGTGATTCTGTCGGGATGGCAGATACGCAGTATTTT
CATSDSVGMADTQYF
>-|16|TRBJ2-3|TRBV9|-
TGTGCCAGCAGCGTACCGAACAGGGATATCACAGATACGCAGTATTTT
CASSVPNRDITDTQYF
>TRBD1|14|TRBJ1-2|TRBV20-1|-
TGCAGTGCTAGTCAGGGGGCTGGCCTGGGTGGCTACACCTTC
CSASQGAGLGGYTF
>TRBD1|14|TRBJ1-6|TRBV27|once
TGTGCCAGCAGTCGGAGACAGGGTTTACAGGCCCTCCACTTT
CASSRRQGLQALHF
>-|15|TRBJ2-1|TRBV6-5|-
TGTGCCAGCAGTTACTCTCCGGAAGCTTACAATGAGCAGTTCTTC
CASSYSPEAYNEQFF
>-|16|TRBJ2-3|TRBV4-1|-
TGCGCCAGCAGGGGGGACGGCTATTTCAGCACAGATACGCAGTATTTT
CASRGDGYFSTDTQYF
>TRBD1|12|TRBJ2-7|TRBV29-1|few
TGCAGCGTTAGACCAGGGGACAGCGAGCAGTACTTC
CSVRPGDSEQYF
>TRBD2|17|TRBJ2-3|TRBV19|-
TGTGCCAGTAGAGCCTCGACTAGCGGCCTGCACACAGATACGCAGTATTTT
CASRASTSGLHTDTQYF
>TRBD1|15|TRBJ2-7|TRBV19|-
TGTGCCAGTAGTGACCGGACAGGGGGCCCCTACGAGCAGTACTTC
CASSDRTGGPYEQYF
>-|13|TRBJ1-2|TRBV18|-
TGTGCCAGCTCACTTGACCGGGACTCAACGATCACCTTC
CASSLDRDSTITF
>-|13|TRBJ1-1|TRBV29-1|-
TGCAGCGTTGTAGGCGACCGATCAACTGAAGCTTTCTTT
CSVVGDRSTEAFF
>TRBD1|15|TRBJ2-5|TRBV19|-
TGTGCCAGTACCAGAGGACAGGGGGCCGGTGAGACCCAGTACTTC
CASTRGQGAGETQYF
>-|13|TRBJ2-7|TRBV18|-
TGTGCCAGCTCCCCGAGTGAAAGGGACGAGCAGTACTTC
CASSPSERDEQYF
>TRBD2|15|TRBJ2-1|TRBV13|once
TGTGCCAGCAGCTGGCCGGGACTAGCGGGAGGCGAGCAGTTCTTC
CASSWPGLAGGEQFF
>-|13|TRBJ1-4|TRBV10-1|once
TGCGCCAGCAGTCTCGACAGGCAAGGAAAACTGTTTTTT
CASSLDRQGKLFF
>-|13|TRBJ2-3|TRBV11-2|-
TGTGCCAGCAGCCGGACCCCTGGGAATACGCAGTATTTT
CASSRTPGNTQYF
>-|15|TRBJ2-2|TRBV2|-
TGTGCCAGCAGTTGGGGGCGCTTGAAAACCGGGGAGCTGTTTTTT
CASSWGRLKTGELFF
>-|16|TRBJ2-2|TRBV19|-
TGTGCCAGTAGTATCCCAGCGTGGGAGAACACCGGGGAGCTGTTTTTT
CASSIPAWENTGELFF
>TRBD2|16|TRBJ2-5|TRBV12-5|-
TGTGCTAGTGTACTAGGACTAGCGGGAGTGTCAGAGACCCAGTACTTC
CASVLGLAGVSETQYF
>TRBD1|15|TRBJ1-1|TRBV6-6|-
TGTGCCAGCAGTTACTCGGGACAGGGGAGCACTGAAGCTTTCTTT
CASSYSGQGSTEAFF
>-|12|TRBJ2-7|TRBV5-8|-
TGTGCCAGCAGTACGGGAGTCTACGAGCAGTACTTC
CASSTGVYEQYF
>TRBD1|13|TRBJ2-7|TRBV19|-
TGTGCCAGTATCAGGTCAGGGGGCGACGAGCAGTACTTC
CASIRSGGDEQYF
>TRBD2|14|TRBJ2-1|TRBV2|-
TGTGCCAGCAGTGTTCGCGGGGGGTTCAATGAGCAGTTCTTC
CASSVRGGFNEQFF
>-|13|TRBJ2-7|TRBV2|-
TGTGCCAGCACCCTTTTGACAGGCTACGAGCAGTACTTC
CASTLLTGYEQYF
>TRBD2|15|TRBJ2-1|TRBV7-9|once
TGTGCCAGCAGCCCCCGCCTAGCGGGGAACAATGAGCAGTTCTTC
CASSPRLAGNNEQFF
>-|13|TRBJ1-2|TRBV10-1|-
TGCGCCAGCAGTGACAGGGGAAATAGAGGCTACACCTTC
CASSDRGNRGYTF
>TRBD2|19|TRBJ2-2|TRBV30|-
TGTGCCTGGAATCGTCGGCGGGGGGCTCCTGTTTTAATTTCGGGGGAGCTGTTTTTT
CAWNRRRGAPVLISGELFF
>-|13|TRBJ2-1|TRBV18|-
TGTGCCAGCTCACCTTCGGCGGACAATGAGCAGTTCTTC
CASSPSADNEQFF
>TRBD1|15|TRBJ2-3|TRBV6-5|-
TGTGCCAGCAGGAGTCACGACAGGGGCACAGATACGCAGTATTTT
CASRSHDRGTDTQYF
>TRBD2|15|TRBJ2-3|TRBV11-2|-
TGTGCCAGCAGCACAATAGCGGGGGGACCAGATACGCAGTATTTT
CASSTIAGGPDTQYF
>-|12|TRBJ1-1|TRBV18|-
TGTGCCAGCTCTCTAGACAGTTCCGAAGCTTTCTTT
CASSLDSSEAFF
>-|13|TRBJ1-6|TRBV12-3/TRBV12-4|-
TGTGCCAGCAGCTTGATACAAGATTCACCCCTCCACTTT
CASSLIQDSPLHF
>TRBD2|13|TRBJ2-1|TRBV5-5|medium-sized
TGTGCCAGCGGGACTAGCGGGAGGGACGAGCAGTTCTTC
CASGTSGRDEQFF
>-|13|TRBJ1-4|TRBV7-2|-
TGTGCCAGCAGCTTATCGACAGGAGAAAAACTGTTTTTT
CASSLSTGEKLFF
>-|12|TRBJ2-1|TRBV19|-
TGTGCCAGTAGTGCCGGTTACAATGAGCAGTTCTTC
CASSAGYNEQFF
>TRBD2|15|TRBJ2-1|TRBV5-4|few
TGTGCCAGCAGCCTCGGCGGCGGGGGGGCCAATGAGCAGTTCTTC
CASSLGGGGANEQFF
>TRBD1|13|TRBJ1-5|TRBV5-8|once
TGTGCCAGTGGACAGGAATCGAATCAGCCCCAGCATTTT
CASGQESNQPQHF